Shown below are 7 T cell receptor beta chains from a single sample sequenced in a study of graft-versus-host responses after intestinal transplantation. Using immunoSEQ multiplex PCR, the repertoire was profiled, and TCRdb retains in-frame clones only, with some absent. Of tens of thousands of clones listed, almost 90% are singletons. For these receptors, no antigen is known. The source material was unstimulated CD4+ T cells sorted from spleen or lymph node cells, sampled before intestinal transplant. These receptors originate from a human donor who received an intestinal transplant.

This clone has only one observation. This sequence joins TRBV15 and TRBJ1-1, with D hard to call. Germline V gene data show CDR1 as LNHNV and CDR2 as YYDKDF (reference sequence). This CDR3 has 16 residues. Trimming cost V 0 bases and J 3 bases, with 14 bases left between them. As DNA, the CDR3 is TGTGCCACCAGCAGAGATCCCCGGGGTTCCCACACTGAAGCTTTCTTT. Translating gives CATSRDPRGSHTEAFF.

The chain has TRBV5-6 and TRBJ1-2, with no clear D. Trimming left V 2 bases short and J 1 base short, with 6 bases between. This CDR3 has 13 amino acids. Germline V lookup: CDR1 SGHDT, CDR2 YYEEEE. CDR3 region: CASSFTSNYGYTF. The CDR3 DNA is TGTGCCAGCAGCTTTACCAGTAACTATGGCTACACCTTC.

The chain employs TRBV6-6 and TRBJ1-3; D gene ambiguous. V was cut by 2 bases and J by 2 bases, with 10 bases left in between. The V gene's germline CDR1 is MNHNY and CDR2 SVGAGI (reference sequence). CDR3 length: 15 amino acids. The CDR3 nucleotides are TGTGCCAGCAGTTACCCCGCGGGTACTGGAAACACCATATATTTT. Translating gives CASSYPAGTGNTIYF.

As concerns this clone: Mismatch with germline at one junction end may stem from a read error. V and J are TRBV7-7 and TRBJ2-2, with unresolved D. Germline assignment: CDR1 SSHAT and CDR2 FNYEAQ (reference sequence). The CDR3 runs 12 residues. CDR3 amino acids: CASSSRTGELFF. For the CDR3, the DNA is TGTGCTAGCAGCTCCCGGACCGGGGAGCTGTTTTTT.

The rearrangement links TRBV5-1 to TRBJ1-5; 8 nucleotides match TRBD1. CDR1 SGHRS and CDR2 YFSETQ come from the germline V gene. This CDR3 comprises 15 residues. Trimming removed 3 bases from V and 5 bases from J; junction bases left unmatched: 7. The CDR3 DNA reads TGCGCCAGCAGCTCAGGACAGGGTAAAGATCAGCCCCAGCATTTT. This translates into CASSSGQGKDQPQHF.

This clone was detected only once. This chain uses TRBV28 with TRBJ2-2; 8 nucleotides align to TRBD1. The CDR3 loop spans 15 amino acids. Per germline, CDR1 MDHEN and CDR2 SYDVKM. V gave up 5 bases and J gave up 7 bases; unmatched junction bases: 9. Here the CDR3 reads CASSPRSGGVGELFF. DNA for the CDR3: TGTGCCAGCAGTCCCCGATCAGGGGGCGTCGGGGAGCTGTTTTTT.

The chain links TRBV9 to TRBJ2-3, with D tentatively TRBD1 (5 bases). This CDR3 is built from 15 residues. Germline V gives CDR1 SGDLS, CDR2 YYNGEE. Trimming pared 4 bases from V and 2 bases from J, leaving 14 bases between. DNA for the CDR3: TGTGCCAGCAGCCCAAGGGGTGCGGCCACAGATACGCAGTATTTT. Its protein product is CASSPRGAATDTQYF.